This T cell receptor beta chain was observed in a study of shared clonotypes between healthy human individuals. Study at large: Donors had three CD4 naive, three CD4 memory, two CD8 naive and one CD8 memory plate apiece. Findings of the study overall: Rarefaction indicated that sorted-subset sequencing remained incomplete although depth was large.

Germline CDR1 is MDHEN and CDR2 is SYDVKM. CDR3 length equals 15 residues. The junction had 11 bases not matched to a gene; V was cut back by 11 bases and J by 2 bases. Worth noting for this clone: Its target is unknown.

Execution of the assay was at deep level. Genomic DNA of every subset was divided equally among multiple immunoSEQ plates. The repertoire was sequenced with immunoSEQ multiplex PCR; TCRdb's copy has only in-frame clones and lacks some. The repertoire consists of some 2.3 million clones, with 85% to 95% occurring once and the leading ten covering about 0.41%. The sample comprised naive CD4+ T cells from PBMCs. The subset was: CD45RA+ positively selected. J is TRBJ1-3 and V is TRBV28; 8 bases align to TRBD1. This receptor was taken from a man between 18 and 35 years old in good health. Some clones in this sample may be carry-over from other donors' samples. CDR3 nucleotide sequence: TGTGCCGGGACAGACAGGGGTTCAGCTGGAAACACCATATATTTT. Translating gives CAGTDRGSAGNTIYF.